This T cell receptor beta chain came from a study of blood T cell repertoires in COVID-19. How the authors handled the data: Amplification of reference gene primers was used by the study to estimate nucleated cell counts. TCRdb's copy holds only in-frame clones and misses some; the assay was immunoSEQ multiplex PCR. The DNA gave D and trimming, while V, J and clone size come from that table. The sample records fewer than 350,000 clones, 70% to 90% being singletons. CDR1 and CDR2 (germline): MRHNA, SNTAGT. The CDR3 runs 13 residues. V gave up 1 base and J gave up 6 bases; unmatched junction bases: 0. The receptor comes from a man aged 30 to 45 who had recovered from COVID-19. Material for sequencing was PBMCs or T cells enriched from blood (not recorded which). The chain employs TRBV6-4 and TRBJ2-7; 10 bases match TRBD1. CDR3 sequence: CASSDWTGGEQYF. The CDR3 DNA is TGTGCCAGCAGTGACTGGACAGGGGGCGAGCAGTACTTC.